The 14 T cell receptor beta chains below come from one sample, sequenced in a study of shared clonotypes between healthy human individuals. The repertoire was sequenced with immunoSEQ multiplex PCR; TCRdb's copy has only in-frame clones and lacks some. The table lists about 600,000 clones, 95% to 96% of them singletons. Naivety among CD8 cells was defined by CD45RO negativity and positive CCR7 selection, thereby excluding terminally differentiated effector memory CD45RA+ cells. What was sequenced was naive CD8+ T cells sorted from blood. All receptors come from a woman in her twenties or thirties in good health.

This chain joins TRBV5-4 and TRBJ1-2, with 11 bases identical to TRBD1. The V and J ends lost 3 bases and 5 bases, in that order; junction bases with no gene match: 0. CDR1 is SGHNT, CDR2 YYREEE, per germline (reference sequence). This CDR3 spans 13 amino acids. The CDR3 loop is CASSWDRGYGYTF. In nucleotides, the CDR3 is TGTGCCAGCAGCTGGGACAGGGGGTATGGCTACACCTTC.

The chain carries TRBV7-6 and TRBJ2-3; TRBD1 might be the D (6 bases). V lost 5 bases and J lost 3, with 9 bases in between. Germline V CDR1 and CDR2: SGHVS, FNYEAQ. The CDR3 extends over 13 amino acids. CDR3 sequence (DNA): TGTGCCAGCAGCCCCAGGGGTACAGATACGCAGTATTTT. This encodes CASSPRGTDTQYF. Looking up the rest from reference TRBV7-6 and TRBJ2-3 gives the full variable domain: GAGVSQSPRYKVTKRGQDVALRCDPISGHVSLYWYRQALGQGPEFLTYFNYEAQQDKSGLPNDRFSAERPEGSISTLTIQRTEQRDSAMYRCASSPRGTDTQYFGPGTRLTVL.

The rearrangement uses TRBV28 and TRBJ2-1; D gene ambiguous. The V gene lost 5 bases and the J gene lost 3 bases, with 17 bases spanning the gap. Germline-derived CDR1 and CDR2 are MDHEN and SYDVKM. The CDR3 sequence is 16 residues long. The CDR3 sequence: CASSLNGIRNYNEQFF. CDR3 sequence (DNA): TGTGCCAGCAGTCTCAATGGGATCCGCAACTACAATGAGCAGTTCTTC.

This chain connects TRBV7-8 to TRBJ1-2; 8 positions agree with TRBD1. Germline-derived CDR1 and CDR2 are SGHVS and FQNEAQ. CDR3 length: 15 amino acids. After removal of 4 bases from V and 8 bases from J, the junction contained 12 bases not matched to a gene. In nucleotides, the CDR3 is TGTGCCAGCAGCTCGGGATTATCAGGGGGCGCCGGCTACACCTTC. Amino acids: CASSSGLSGGAGYTF. The full variable domain, in which reference TRBV7-8 and TRBJ1-2 provide the parts outside the CDR3, is GAGVSQSPRYKVAKRGQDVALRCDPISGHVSLFWYQQALGQGPEFLTYFQNEAQLDKSGLPSDRFFAERPEGSVSTLKIQRTQQEDSAVYLCASSSGLSGGAGYTFGSGTRLTVV.

Of note for this clone: Other DNA variants within this sample encode the same CDR3. The chain is built from TRBV7-9 and TRBJ1-1; no reliable D call. The V gene's germline CDR1 is SEHNR and CDR2 FQNEAQ (reference sequence). V dropped 9 bases and J dropped 4 bases, with 12 bases sitting between them. CDR3 length equals 12 residues. In DNA form, the CDR3 reads TGTGCCAGTTCCCTCTCGGGCACTGAAGCTTTCTTT. It translates to CASSLSGTEAFF.

This chain joins TRBV19 and TRBJ1-2; D is unresolved. This CDR3 comprises 16 residues. Looked up from germline, CDR1 is LNHDA and CDR2 is SQIVND (reference sequence). Deletions cut 0 bases from V and 4 bases from J, with 15 bases between. CDR3 in DNA: TGTGCCAGTAGTATAGATCTTGAGACCGAGCTCTATGGCTACACCTTC. Translated, it gives CASSIDLETELYGYTF.

The V gene is TRBV27, the J gene TRBJ2-5; a possible D gene is TRBD2 (6 bases). The V gene's germline CDR1 is MNHEY and CDR2 SMNVEV (reference sequence). The CDR3 loop spans 15 amino acids. Deletions cut 5 bases from V and 0 bases from J, with 13 bases between. In DNA, the CDR3 is TGTGCCAGCAGTGGACTACCTCCGTACCAAGAGACCCAGTACTTC. Protein sequence: CASSGLPPYQETQYF.

The V gene is TRBV7-2, the J gene TRBJ2-3; perhaps TRBD2 as D (5 bases). Trimming pared 5 bases from V and 4 bases from J, leaving 10 bases between. The length of the CDR3 is 13 residues. Germline-derived CDR1 and CDR2 are SGHTA and FQGNSA. The CDR3 region is CASSLSSADTQYF. The CDR3, as DNA: TGTGCCAGCAGCCTGAGTAGCGCAGATACGCAGTATTTT.

The chain joins TRBV29-1 to TRBJ1-2, with D perhaps matching TRBD1 (6 bases). The CDR3 contains 14 residues. The V end was cut by 0 bases, the J end by 6 bases, with 14 bases between. Looked up from germline, CDR1 is SQVTM and CDR2 is ANQGSEA. CDR3 DNA: TGCAGCGTTGAAGAGTTTTCAGGGGCTGATGGCTACACCTTC. Translating gives CSVEEFSGADGYTF.

The chain joins TRBV11-2 to TRBJ1-2; D possibly corresponds to TRBD1 (5 bases). The V end lost 3 bases, the J end lost 2 bases, and 10 bases lay between the germline ends. Germline-derived CDR1 and CDR2 are SGHAT and FQNNGV. This CDR3 comprises 14 residues. The DNA of the CDR3 is TGTGCCAGCAGCTTCCTTGAGGGGAACTATGGCTACACCTTC. This gives the protein CASSFLEGNYGYTF.

The CDR3 DNA follows: TGTGGCGCACAGGGAAACACCATATATTTT. Protein product: CGAQGNTIYF. This chain joins TRBV28 and TRBJ1-3; D gene uncertain. The CDR3 loop spans 10 amino acids. Per the germline V gene, CDR1 is MDHEN and CDR2 is SYDVKM.

This clone has only one observation. This sequence joins TRBV9 and TRBJ2-1; 10 bases fit TRBD2. There are 17 residues in the CDR3. The V gene end was trimmed by 0 bases and the J gene end by 10 bases; junction bases not matched to a gene: 13. Germline-derived CDR1 and CDR2 are SGDLS and YYNGEE. The CDR3 sequence is CASSVEGLEREGREQFF. In nucleotides, the CDR3 is TGTGCCAGCAGCGTAGAGGGACTGGAGCGGGAGGGCCGCGAGCAGTTCTTC.

V usage is TRBV27 and J usage is TRBJ1-5; D not resolved. CDR1 is MNHEY and CDR2 is SMNVEV in the germline V gene (reference sequence). CDR3 length equals 13 residues. Trimming removed 2 bases at V and 5 bases at J, with 7 bases between. CDR3 in amino acids: CASSLTEDQPQHF. DNA of the CDR3: TGTGCCAGCAGTTTAACAGAGGATCAGCCCCAGCATTTT.

This clone was seen a few times. This sample includes further DNA sequences coding for the same CDR3. The V call is TRBV20-1, the J call TRBJ2-7; D not certain. The V gene lost 3 bases and the J gene lost 4 bases, with 4 bases spanning the gap. The CDR3 covers 10 residues. Looked up from germline, CDR1 is DFQATT and CDR2 is SNEGSKA (reference sequence). CDR3 DNA: TGCAGTGCTAGGGATTACGAGCAGTACTTC. Translation: CSARDYEQYF.